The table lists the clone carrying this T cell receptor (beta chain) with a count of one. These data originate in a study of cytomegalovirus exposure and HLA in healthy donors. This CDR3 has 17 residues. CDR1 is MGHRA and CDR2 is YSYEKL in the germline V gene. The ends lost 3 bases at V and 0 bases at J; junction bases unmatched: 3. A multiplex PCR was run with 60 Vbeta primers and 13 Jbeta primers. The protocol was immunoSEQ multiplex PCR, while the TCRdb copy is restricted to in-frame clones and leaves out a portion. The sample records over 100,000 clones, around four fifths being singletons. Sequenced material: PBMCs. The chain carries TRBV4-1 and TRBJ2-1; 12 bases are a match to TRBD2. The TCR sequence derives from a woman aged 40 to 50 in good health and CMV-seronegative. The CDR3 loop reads CASSQLAGGSSYNEQFF. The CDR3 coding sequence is TGCGCCAGCAGCCAGCTAGCGGGGGGGAGCTCCTACAATGAGCAGTTCTTC.